These 4 T cell receptor beta chains came from one sample sequenced in a study of Graves' ophthalmopathy and Graves' hyperthyroidism. RNA transcripts were the template, and TCR beta CDR3 regions were amplified from them. RT-PCR in the first round used HTBI primers; a second-round multiplex PCR followed. A single record per CDR3 protein comes from TCRdb applying MiXCR to the multiplex PCR reads. Of some 1.1 million distinct CDR3 sequences listed, around a third are singletons. Input material: peripheral blood or thyroid tissue (not recorded which). The receptors originated from an adult man with Graves' hyperthyroidism.

In DNA, the CDR3 is TGTGCCAGCAGTTCGGACACAGCAAGCGGGGTATATCGGAGCAATCAGCCCCAGCATTTT. Translation gives CASSSDTASGVYRSNQPQHF. The gene calls are TRBV7-2 and TRBJ1-5; weak D call: TRBD1 (5 bases). CDR3 length equals 20 residues. Trimming took off 6 bases at V and 1 base at J, with 28 bases between the two ends. Germline assignment: CDR1 SGHTA and CDR2 FQGNSA.

This clonotype was observed many times. V and J are TRBV15 and TRBJ1-1; D remains ambiguous. Trimming shortened V by 0 bases and J by 0 bases, and 8 bases separated the two germline ends. Per germline, CDR1 LNHNV and CDR2 YYDKDF (reference sequence). The CDR3 runs to 15 residues. DNA of the CDR3: TGTGCCACCAGCAGAGATCGGGCCATGAACACTGAAGCTTTCTTT. Protein product: CATSRDRAMNTEAFF.

The CDR3: CAISERTGGRVYEQYF. CDR3 nucleotides: TGTGCCATCAGTGAGAGGACAGGGGGCAGGGTCTACGAGCAGTACTTC. The chain uses TRBV10-3 and TRBJ2-7, with 11 bases matching TRBD1. This CDR3 comprises 16 residues. Trimming at V came to 2 bases and at J to 3 bases, leaving 6 bases not matched to a gene. Looked up from germline, CDR1 is ENHRY and CDR2 is SYGVKD.

This clonotype showed up many times. V is TRBV10-3 and J is TRBJ1-4; TRBD1 matches 7 bases. The CDR3 covers 17 residues. CDR1 is ENHRY, CDR2 SYGVKD, per germline. V gave up 6 bases and J gave up 0 bases; unmatched junction bases: 10. The CDR3: CAIRPGTESATNEKLFF. In DNA form, the CDR3 reads TGTGCCATCAGGCCCGGGACAGAGAGTGCAACTAATGAAAAACTGTTTTTT.